The 6 T cell receptor beta chains reported below all come from one sample, sequenced in a study of blood T cell repertoires in COVID-19. Profiled with immunoSEQ multiplex PCR; TCRdb holds only in-frame clones, not every one. This sample has under 250,000 clones, with about 82% found just once. Specimen: peripheral blood. Receptors were obtained from a woman older than 75 with COVID-19, enrolled during active disease.

The gene calls are TRBV19 and TRBJ1-2; D is unresolved. The V gene's germline CDR1 is LNHDA and CDR2 SQIVND (reference sequence). This CDR3 spans 13 amino acids. Between the trimmed V and J ends, which lost 5 bases and 0 bases, there was a span of 7 bases. The CDR3 sequence: CASSLTPNYGYTF. DNA for the CDR3: TGTGCCAGTAGTCTCACACCTAACTATGGCTACACCTTC.

CDR3 bases: TGTGCCAGTGGCAGGGCACAAGAGACCCAGTACTTC. Protein product: CASGRAQETQYF. The chain joins TRBV27 to TRBJ2-5; possible D gene TRBD1, 5 bases. This CDR3 spans 12 amino acids. Trimming stripped 9 bases from V and 2 bases from J, with 10 bases between. Germline-derived CDR1 and CDR2 are MNHEY and SMNVEV (reference sequence).

This chain links TRBV6-4 with TRBJ2-1; 15 bases match TRBD2. This CDR3 spans 16 amino acids. The junction had 1 base not matched to a gene; V was cut back by 5 bases and J by 2 bases. Looked up from germline, CDR1 is MRHNA and CDR2 is SNTAGT. The CDR3 DNA sequence: TGTGCCAGCAGTCGGACTAGCGGGGGGGCCTACAATGAGCAGTTCTTC. It yields the protein CASSRTSGGAYNEQFF.

The chain employs TRBV7-9 and TRBJ1-2, with 12 bases lining up with TRBD1. The CDR3 is 15 amino acids. Germline-derived CDR1 and CDR2 are SEHNR and FQNEAQ (reference sequence). V lost 3 bases to trimming and J lost 8 bases; unmatched junction nucleotides: 7. The DNA for the CDR3 is TGTGCCAGCAGCTTTACGGGACAGGGGGCATCGGGCTACACCTTC. This translates into CASSFTGQGASGYTF.

This chain joins TRBV10-1 and TRBJ2-5; D ambiguous. CDR3 length: 16 amino acids. The V gene lost 0 bases and the J gene lost 2 bases, with 13 bases spanning the gap. Looked up from germline, CDR1 is WNHNN and CDR2 is SYGVQD (reference sequence). CDR3 protein: CASSESPGNGQETQYF. The CDR3 nucleotides read TGCGCCAGCAGTGAGTCGCCAGGAAACGGTCAAGAGACCCAGTACTTC.

CDR3 in DNA: TGTGCCAGCAGCGAGCAGGTATACGGGGAGCTGTTTTTT. Amino acid sequence: CASSEQVYGELFF. The gene calls are TRBV9 and TRBJ2-2; no clear D gene. The CDR3 totals 13 residues. V dropped 3 bases and J dropped 7 bases, with 10 bases sitting between them. The V gene's germline CDR1 is SGDLS and CDR2 YYNGEE.